The TCR beta chain described here comes from a study of tissue T cells after allogeneic stem cell transplantation. Notes on the study in general: TCR repertoires tracked anatomic similarity, regardless of disease or transplant status.

On this clone itself: The antigen is not known.

TCRdb keeps only in-frame clones here, not all; method: immunoSEQ multiplex PCR. The sample lists about 43,000 clones, over 85% seen once, with roughly 3.8% in the top ten. V was clipped by 1 base and J by 6 bases, with 7 bases between them. CDR3 size: 13 residues. The germline gives CDR1 SGHVS, CDR2 FQNEAQ. The sequence came from a woman aged 40-70 years who later had graft-versus-host disease after an allogeneic stem cell transplant. V usage is TRBV7-8 and J usage is TRBJ1-5; D gene unclear. The material was blood, obtained before transplantation. The CDR3 DNA follows: TGTGCCAGCAGCTTAGGGTTCGGTCAGCCCCAGCATTTT. Its protein is CASSLGFGQPQHF.